This T cell receptor (beta chain) came from a study of shared T cell receptors in the human thymus. Profiling relied on immunoSEQ multiplex PCR, and the TCRdb table lists in-frame clones only, not all of them. The table lists some 700,000 clones, roughly 85% of them singletons, with 0.0095% to 0.013% in the top ten. This CDR3 region has 15 residues. Germline V CDR1 and CDR2: MDHEN, SYDVKM. Trimming cost V 9 bases and J 2 bases, with 17 bases left between them. The same sample was also used in a study of human thymus T cells.

The source of this sequence is a girl less than two years old with a congenital heart defect. The chain employs TRBV28 and TRBJ1-5; D gene unclear. Sequencing used thymocytes. The CDR3 coding sequence is TGTGCCAGTAAATCGGGGATTCTCGGCAATCAGCCCCAGCATTTT. Translated: CASKSGILGNQPQHF.